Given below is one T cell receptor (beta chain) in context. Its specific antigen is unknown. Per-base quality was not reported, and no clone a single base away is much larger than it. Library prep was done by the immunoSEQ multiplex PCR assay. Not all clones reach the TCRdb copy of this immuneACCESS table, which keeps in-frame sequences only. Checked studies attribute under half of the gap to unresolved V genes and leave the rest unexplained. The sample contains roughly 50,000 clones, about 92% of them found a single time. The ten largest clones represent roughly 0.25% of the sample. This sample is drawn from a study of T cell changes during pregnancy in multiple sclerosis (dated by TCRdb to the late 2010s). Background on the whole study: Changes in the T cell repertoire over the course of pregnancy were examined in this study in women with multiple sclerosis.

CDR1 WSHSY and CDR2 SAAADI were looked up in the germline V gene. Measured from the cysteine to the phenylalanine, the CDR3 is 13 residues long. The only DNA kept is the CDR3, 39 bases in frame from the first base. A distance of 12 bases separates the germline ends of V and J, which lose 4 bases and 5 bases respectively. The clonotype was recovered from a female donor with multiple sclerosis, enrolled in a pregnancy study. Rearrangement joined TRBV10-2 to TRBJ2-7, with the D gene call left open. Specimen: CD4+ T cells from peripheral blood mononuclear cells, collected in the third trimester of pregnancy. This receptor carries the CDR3 CASSVLRSDEQYF. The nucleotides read TGCGCCAGCAGTGTTCTACGGTCCGACGAGCAGTACTTC.